This is a list of T cell receptor beta chains from one sample in a study of blood T cell repertoires in COVID-19. Using immunoSEQ multiplex PCR, the repertoire was profiled, and TCRdb retains in-frame clones only, with some absent. Here the sample spans around 130,000 clones, around 84% being singletons. The sample taken for sequencing was PBMCs or T cells enriched from blood (not recorded which). The receptors shown here come from a woman aged 25 to 39 who had recovered from COVID-19. CDR3s include the opening cysteine and the closing phenylalanine or tryptophan. The D gene is left open where the match is weak. Size tells how often a clone was seen (once, few, many) or the class of an expanded clone, and some rows leave it out.

>TRBJ1-6|TRBV28|TRBD1|-
CASSQTGYNSPLHF
TGTGCCAGCAGTCAGACAGGGTATAATTCACCCCTCCACTTT
>TRBJ1-6|TRBV30|-|once
CAWTRQNSPLHF
TGTGCCTGGACGAGACAAAATTCACCCCTCCACTTT
>TRBJ1-5|TRBV19|-|-
CASSLRESNQPQHF
TGTGCCAGTAGTCTTAGGGAGAGCAATCAGCCCCAGCATTTT
>TRBJ2-1|TRBV2|-|few
CASSTDSNWQFF
TGTGCCAGCAGTACTGACAGTAATTGGCAGTTCTTC
>TRBJ2-7|TRBV2|-|-
CASFEGGEGEQYF
TGTGCCAGCTTCGAAGGCGGCGAAGGCGAGCAGTACTTC
>TRBJ1-6|TRBV30|TRBD1|-
CACRDRGGSVNSPLHF
TGTGCCTGTCGGGACAGGGGAGGATCGGTGAATTCACCCCTCCACTTT
>TRBJ2-3|TRBV19|-|-
CASSTTAGPSSTDTQYF
TGTGCCAGTAGTACCACCGCGGGACCGTCTAGCACAGATACGCAGTATTTT
>TRBJ2-3|TRBV9|TRBD2|few
CASSRAGGPDTQYF
TGTGCCAGCAGCCGGGCGGGAGGGCCCGATACGCAGTATTTT
>TRBJ2-3|TRBV27|-|few
CASAASVGYTQYF
TGTGCCAGCGCGGCTAGCGTCGGCTATACGCAGTATTTT
>TRBJ2-1|TRBV24-1|-|-
CATGGGGSSYNEQFF
TGTGCCACCGGAGGCGGGGGCAGCTCCTACAATGAGCAGTTCTTC
>TRBJ2-2|TRBV12-3/TRBV12-4|TRBD2|-
CASILAGARELFF
TGTGCCAGCATACTAGCGGGAGCGAGGGAGCTGTTTTTT
>TRBJ2-7|TRBV9|-|-
CASSVRAGFAYEQYF
TGTGCCAGCAGCGTAAGGGCAGGGTTCGCCTACGAGCAGTACTTC
>TRBJ2-3|TRBV6-5|-|-
CASSPRTPSTDTQYF
TGTGCCAGCAGTCCGCGGACTCCCAGCACAGATACGCAGTATTTT
>TRBJ2-1|TRBV24-1|TRBD2|-
CATSDPRGGGRRNEQFF
TGTGCCACCAGTGACCCACGGGGGGGCGGGAGACGCAATGAGCAGTTCTTC
>TRBJ2-1|TRBV24-1|TRBD1|-
CAIGTGFSSYNEQFF
TGTGCCATCGGGACAGGCTTTAGCTCCTACAATGAGCAGTTCTTC
>TRBJ1-1|TRBV27|-|-
CASSNRENTEAFF
TGTGCCAGCAGTAACAGGGAGAACACTGAAGCTTTCTTT
>TRBJ2-1|TRBV28|-|-
CASSRPGGGIAEQFF
TGTGCCAGCAGCCGGCCCGGTGGGGGGATCGCTGAGCAGTTCTTC
>TRBJ1-5|TRBV10-1|-|-
CASKGGQLGHF
TGCGCCAGCAAGGGGGGGCAGCTCGGTCATTTT
>TRBJ1-2|TRBV9|-|-
CASSSEGAGVEGYTF
TGTGCCAGCAGCTCGGAAGGAGCGGGGGTGGAAGGCTACACCTTC
>TRBJ1-5|TRBV6-2/TRBV6-3|TRBD1|-
CASSGRDRGPLGSNQPQHF
TGTGCCAGCAGTGGCCGGGACAGGGGCCCCCTTGGGAGCAATCAGCCCCAGCATTTT
>TRBJ2-1|TRBV4-3|TRBD2|-
CASSRTSGSYNEQFF
TGCGCCAGCAGTCGGACTAGCGGGAGTTACAATGAGCAGTTCTTC
>TRBJ1-1|TRBV30|TRBD1|-
CASDRGGKTEAFF
TGTGCCTCTGACAGGGGCGGCAAGACTGAAGCTTTCTTT
>TRBJ1-2|TRBV6-5|TRBD1|-
CASSVDRVRGYTF
TGTGCCAGCAGCGTAGACAGGGTGCGGGGCTACACCTTC
>TRBJ1-1|TRBV6-5|-|-
CASCPRGGTEAFF
TGTGCCAGCTGTCCTAGGGGGGGCACTGAAGCTTTCTTT
>TRBJ2-1|TRBV4-2|-|-
CASSQADDAAIQFF
TGTGCCAGCAGCCAAGCCGATGATGCAGCGATACAGTTCTTC
>TRBJ1-5|TRBV30|-|-
CAWSDGNQPQHF
TGTGCCTGGAGTGACGGGAATCAGCCCCAGCATTTT
>TRBJ2-1|TRBV3-1/TRBV3-2|TRBD2|-
CASSPPGTSGYEQFF
TGTGCCAGCAGCCCCCCCGGGACTAGCGGCTATGAGCAGTTCTTC
>TRBJ1-3|TRBV5-4|-|once
CASSTGFGNTIYF
TGTGCCAGCAGCACGGGATTTGGAAACACCATATATTTT